Shown below are 12 T cell receptor beta chains from a single sample sequenced in a study of Graves' ophthalmopathy and Graves' hyperthyroidism. The study amplified TCR beta CDR3 regions using RNA transcripts. An initial RT-PCR round employing HTBI primers preceded a second-round multiplex PCR. TCRdb passed the multiplex PCR reads through MiXCR, listing each CDR3 protein once. In the table there are about 740,000 distinct CDR3 sequences, 40% of which are singletons. The sequenced material came from peripheral blood. All receptors derive from an adult man with Graves' ophthalmopathy.

This clonotype was picked up a small number of times. At one end, the junction sequence differs from germline, possibly due to a read error. The rearrangement uses TRBV10-3 and TRBJ1-1; D gene unclear. Germline CDR1 and CDR2: ENHRY and SYGVKD. The CDR3 totals 14 residues. In nucleotides, the CDR3 is TGTGCCAGCAGTGTATTACGGTTGAACACTGAAGCTTTCTTT. It encodes CASSVLRLNTEAFF.

This clonotype was recorded many times. The J gene is TRBJ1-4, the V gene TRBV7-9; D gene uncertain. The CDR3 is made up of 13 amino acids. The V gene's germline CDR1 is SEHNR and CDR2 FQNEAQ (reference sequence). Deletions cut 7 bases from V and 5 bases from J, with 11 bases between. The CDR3 DNA reads as TGTGCCAGCACTCGAGGTGCCAATGAAAAACTGTTTTTT. The encoded protein is CASTRGANEKLFF.

The gene calls are TRBV11-2 and TRBJ2-5; possibly TRBD1 for D (5 bases). The CDR3 sequence is 12 residues long. The V gene's germline CDR1 is SGHAT and CDR2 FQNNGV. Between the trimmed V and J ends, which lost 5 bases and 7 bases, there was a span of 11 bases. The CDR3 loop reads CASSLRVGTQYF. As DNA, the CDR3 is TGTGCCAGCAGCCTCAGGGTAGGGACCCAGTACTTC.

The chain uses TRBV10-2 and TRBJ2-5; TRBD1 agrees at 8 bases. Trimming at V came to 8 bases and at J to 5 bases, leaving 16 bases not matched to a gene. The germline CDR1 and CDR2 sequences are WSHSY and SAAADI. This CDR3 contains 16 residues. The CDR3 DNA sequence: TGCGCCAGCCAAGTGGCAGGGGGCATCGCCGGGGAGACCCAGTACTTC. Its protein is CASQVAGGIAGETQYF.

The chain carries TRBV29-1 and TRBJ1-2; TRBD1 agrees at 7 bases. The CDR3 runs to 14 residues. V dropped 3 bases and J dropped 4; count of bases not matched to a gene: 8. In germline, CDR1 is SQVTM, CDR2 ANQGSEA. The CDR3 reads CSVERGGTAYGYTF. Here the CDR3 DNA reads TGCAGCGTTGAGCGAGGAGGGACAGCCTATGGCTACACCTTC.

CDR3 in DNA: TGTGCCAGCAGTGAAACAGGGTGGACCCAGTACTTC. Translated: CASSETGWTQYF. The chain employs TRBV6-6 and TRBJ2-5, with D maybe TRBD1 (6 bases). Between the trimmed V and J ends, which lost 5 bases and 7 bases, there was a span of 11 bases. The CDR3 extends over 12 amino acids. Germline V lookup: CDR1 MNHNY, CDR2 SVGAGI (reference sequence).

The chain has TRBV3-1 and TRBJ2-5; 7 nucleotides align to TRBD1. The trim removed 4 bases at V and 0 bases at J, leaving 8 bases unmatched. This CDR3 is 16 amino acids long. The germline gives CDR1 LGHDT, CDR2 YNNKEL (reference sequence). The CDR3: CASSLRDRQYQETQYF. Here the CDR3 DNA reads TGTGCCAGCAGCCTTCGGGACAGACAGTACCAAGAGACCCAGTACTTC.

This clonotype was seen at least ten times. For the CDR3, the DNA is TGTGCCAGCAGCGTTCGTCCCTTCTACGAGCAGTACTTC. Residues: CASSVRPFYEQYF. The rearrangement joins TRBV9 to TRBJ2-7; D uncertain. The CDR3 loop spans 13 amino acids. V was shortened by 2 bases and J by 3 bases, with 9 bases between the two germline ends. CDR1 is SGDLS, CDR2 YYNGEE, per germline.

The chain links TRBV7-3 to TRBJ1-1; D remains ambiguous. The CDR3 loop spans 16 amino acids. The V end lost 0 bases, the J end lost 1 base, and 12 bases lay between the germline ends. CDR1 and CDR2 (germline): SGHTA, FQGTGA. CDR3 residues: CASSLTGRNPNTEAFF. CDR3 DNA: TGTGCCAGCAGCTTAACAGGGAGGAACCCGAACACTGAAGCTTTCTTT. The full variable domain, in which reference TRBV7-3 and TRBJ1-1 provide the parts outside the CDR3, is GAGVSQTPSNKVTEKGKYVELRCDPISGHTALYWYRQSLGQGPEFLIYFQGTGAADDSGLPNDRFFAVRPEGSVSTLKIQRTERGDSAVYLCASSLTGRNPNTEAFFGQGTRLTVV.

As regards this clonotype: A read error may account for a junction end that differs from germline. The V gene is TRBV2, the J gene TRBJ1-2; D not certain. Germline V CDR1 and CDR2: SNHLY, FYNNEI. This CDR3 spans 13 amino acids. CDR3 sequence (DNA): TGTGCCAGCAGTTTTCCCGGGATCTATGGCTACACATTC. Amino acid sequence: CASSFPGIYGYTF.

The rearrangement uses TRBV20-1 and TRBJ2-7, with D tentatively TRBD1 (5 bases). Germline-derived CDR1 and CDR2 are DFQATT and SNEGSKA (reference sequence). V was clipped by 1 base and J by 6 bases, with 13 bases between them. CDR3 length: 13 residues. CDR3 DNA: TGCAGTGCTAGAGGTGCAGGGTCCGTCGAGCAGTACTTC. Translating it yields CSARGAGSVEQYF.

This clonotype was picked up many times. As DNA, the CDR3 is TGTGCCACCGACGGGAACACTGAAGCTTTCTTT. Its protein product is CATDGNTEAFF. The rearrangement uses TRBV19 and TRBJ1-1; D ambiguous. The ends were cut back, 10 bases at V and 1 base at J, with 7 bases in the middle. This CDR3 region has 11 residues. CDR1 is LNHDA and CDR2 is SQIVND in the germline V gene (reference sequence).